The clone carrying this TCR beta chain turned up a few times. Primers for the PCR totalled 60 Vbeta and 13 Jbeta. Generated by immunoSEQ multiplex PCR, the TCRdb table keeps only in-frame clones and is missing some. The data hold roughly 71,000 clones, with approximately 60% observed a single time. This specimen comes from a study of cytomegalovirus exposure and HLA in healthy donors. The CDR3 is 14 amino acids. V was cut by 3 bases and J by 0 bases, with 3 bases left in between. Germline CDR1 and CDR2: SSHAT and FNYEAQ (reference sequence). The specimen sequenced was PBMCs. The receptor was isolated from a man aged 25 to 40 in good health and CMV-seronegative. The V call is TRBV7-7, the J call TRBJ2-6; D gene unclear. The CDR3 region has the DNA TGTGCCAGCAGCTTCAACTCTGGGGCCAACGTCCTGACTTTC. Protein product: CASSFNSGANVLTF.